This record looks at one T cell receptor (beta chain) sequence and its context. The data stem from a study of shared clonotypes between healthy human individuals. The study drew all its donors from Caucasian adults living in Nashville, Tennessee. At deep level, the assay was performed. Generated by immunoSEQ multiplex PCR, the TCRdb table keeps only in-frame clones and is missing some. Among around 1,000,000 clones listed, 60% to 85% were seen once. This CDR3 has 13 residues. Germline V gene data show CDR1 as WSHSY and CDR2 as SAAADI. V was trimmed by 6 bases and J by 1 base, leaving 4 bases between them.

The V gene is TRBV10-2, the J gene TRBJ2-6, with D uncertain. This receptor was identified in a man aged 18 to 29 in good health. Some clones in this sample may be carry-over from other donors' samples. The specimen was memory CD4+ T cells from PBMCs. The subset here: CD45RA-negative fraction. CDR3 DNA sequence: TGCGCCAGCAGGGTTTCTGGGGCCAACGTCCTGACTTTC. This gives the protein CASRVSGANVLTF.